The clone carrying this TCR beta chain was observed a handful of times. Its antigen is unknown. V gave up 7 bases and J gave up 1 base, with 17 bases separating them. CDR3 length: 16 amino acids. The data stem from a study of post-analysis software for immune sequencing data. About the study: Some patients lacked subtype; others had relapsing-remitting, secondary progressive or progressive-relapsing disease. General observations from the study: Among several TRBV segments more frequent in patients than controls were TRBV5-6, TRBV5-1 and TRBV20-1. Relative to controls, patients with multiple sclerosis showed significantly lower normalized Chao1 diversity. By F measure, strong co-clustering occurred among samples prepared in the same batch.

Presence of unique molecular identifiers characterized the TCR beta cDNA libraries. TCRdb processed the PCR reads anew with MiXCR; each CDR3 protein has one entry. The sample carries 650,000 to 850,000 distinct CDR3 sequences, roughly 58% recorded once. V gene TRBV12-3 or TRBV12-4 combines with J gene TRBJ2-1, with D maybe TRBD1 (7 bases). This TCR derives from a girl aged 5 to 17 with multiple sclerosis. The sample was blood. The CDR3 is CASTSTRGESYNEQFF. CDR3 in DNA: TGTGCCAGCACCTCTACCAGGGGGGAATCCTACAATGAGCAGTTCTTC.